This TCR beta chain derives from a study of blood T cell repertoires in COVID-19. Study summary: T cells, B-cell-depleted T cells, or PBMCs supplied cDNA or gDNA.

The assay was immunoSEQ multiplex PCR, and TCRdb's table has in-frame clones only and misses some. The data hold around 130,000 clones, with less than 90% observed a single time. Germline-derived CDR1 and CDR2 are SQVTM and ANQGSEA. The CDR3 loop spans 13 amino acids. Deletions cut 6 bases from V and 0 bases from J, with 9 bases between. This clonotype originated in a man aged 55-75 years with acute or convalescent COVID-19. The sequencing input was peripheral blood. V gene TRBV29-1 combines with J gene TRBJ1-5; D is perhaps TRBD1 (6 bases). CDR3 bases: TGCAGCGTATCACAGGGTAGCAATCAGCCCCAGCATTTT. Its translation: CSVSQGSNQPQHF.